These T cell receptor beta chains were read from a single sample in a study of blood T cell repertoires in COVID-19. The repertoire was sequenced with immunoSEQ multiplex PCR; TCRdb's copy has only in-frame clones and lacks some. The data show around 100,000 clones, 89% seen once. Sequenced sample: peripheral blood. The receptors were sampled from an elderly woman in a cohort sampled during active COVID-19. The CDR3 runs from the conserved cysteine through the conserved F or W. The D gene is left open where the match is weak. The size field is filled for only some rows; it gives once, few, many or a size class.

CDR3 DNA: TGTGCCAGCAGTTACGCAGGGGAGGAAAAACTGTTTTTT; CDR3 protein: CASSYAGEEKLFF; D gene: NA; V gene: TRBV6-5; clone size: NA; J gene: TRBJ1-4
CDR3 DNA: TGCGCCAGCAGAACGACAGGGGGTTCTGGAAACACCATATATTTT; CDR3 protein: CASRTTGGSGNTIYF; D gene: TRBD1; V gene: TRBV10-2; clone size: NA; J gene: TRBJ1-3
CDR3 DNA: TGTGCCAGCTCACCCTTTAAGGGGGTTCGTGGAACTAATGAAAAACTGTTTTTT; CDR3 protein: CASSPFKGVRGTNEKLFF; D gene: NA; V gene: TRBV18; clone size: NA; J gene: TRBJ1-4
CDR3 DNA: TGTGCCAGCAGCTTAGACAGGGGGGCCTACAATGAGCAGTTCTTC; CDR3 protein: CASSLDRGAYNEQFF; D gene: TRBD1; V gene: TRBV7-9; clone size: NA; J gene: TRBJ2-1
CDR3 DNA: TGTGCCAGCAGGAATGGAGCTAGCGCTTCCTACGAGCAGTACTTC; CDR3 protein: CASRNGASASYEQYF; D gene: NA; V gene: TRBV28; clone size: NA; J gene: TRBJ2-7
CDR3 DNA: TGTGCCAGAAGCTTGACGTCGGGACAATTCACAGATACGCAGTATTTT; CDR3 protein: CARSLTSGQFTDTQYF; D gene: NA; V gene: TRBV5-3; clone size: NA; J gene: TRBJ2-3
CDR3 DNA: TGTGCCAGCAGCGTATTTAATTCACCCCTCCACTTT; CDR3 protein: CASSVFNSPLHF; D gene: NA; V gene: TRBV6-5; clone size: NA; J gene: TRBJ1-6
CDR3 DNA: TGTGCCAGCTCAACCACAGGTTACGGCTCCTACGAGCAGTACTTC; CDR3 protein: CASSTTGYGSYEQYF; D gene: NA; V gene: TRBV18; clone size: NA; J gene: TRBJ2-7
CDR3 DNA: TGTGCCACCAGCAGTAGAGGGGGCACCGGGGAGCTGTTTTTT; CDR3 protein: CATSSRGGTGELFF; D gene: NA; V gene: TRBV15; clone size: NA; J gene: TRBJ2-2
CDR3 DNA: TGTGCCAGCAGATCGACAGAACTACACACAGATACGCAGTATTTT; CDR3 protein: CASRSTELHTDTQYF; D gene: NA; V gene: TRBV5-8; clone size: NA; J gene: TRBJ2-3
CDR3 DNA: TGTGCCAGCAGCGAGGGGACTAGCGGGGGCACAGATACGCAGTATTTT; CDR3 protein: CASSEGTSGGTDTQYF; D gene: TRBD2; V gene: TRBV13; clone size: NA; J gene: TRBJ2-3
CDR3 DNA: TGTGCCACCCGACCACTGAGGGTTAACTATGGCTACACCTTC; CDR3 protein: CATRPLRVNYGYTF; D gene: NA; V gene: TRBV19; clone size: NA; J gene: TRBJ1-2
CDR3 DNA: TGTGCCAGCAGCCAAGTTTCTGCGGGGCTGAACACTGAAGCTTTCTTT; CDR3 protein: CASSQVSAGLNTEAFF; D gene: NA; V gene: TRBV4-2; clone size: once; J gene: TRBJ1-1
CDR3 DNA: TGTGCCAGCAGTGGGACTAGCGAGGATACGCAGTATTTT; CDR3 protein: CASSGTSEDTQYF; D gene: TRBD2; V gene: TRBV27; clone size: NA; J gene: TRBJ2-3
CDR3 DNA: TGTGCCAGCAGTGAACTAGCGGGAGTCGGGGGCACGGATACGCAGTATTTT; CDR3 protein: CASSELAGVGGTDTQYF; D gene: TRBD2; V gene: TRBV6-4; clone size: once; J gene: TRBJ2-3
CDR3 DNA: TGTGCCAGCAGCCACATGGGACAGGGGAACACTGAAGCTTTCTTT; CDR3 protein: CASSHMGQGNTEAFF; D gene: TRBD1; V gene: TRBV3-1/TRBV3-2; clone size: NA; J gene: TRBJ1-1
CDR3 DNA: TGTGCCAGCAGCCGTAGGTCCAGGGGAACCGAAAAACTGTTTTTT; CDR3 protein: CASSRRSRGTEKLFF; D gene: NA; V gene: TRBV5-8; clone size: NA; J gene: TRBJ1-4
CDR3 DNA: TGTGCCAGCACCTTACCCAGGGGGCGCGATGGCGATGAGCAGTTCTTC; CDR3 protein: CASTLPRGRDGDEQFF; D gene: TRBD1; V gene: TRBV7-9; clone size: NA; J gene: TRBJ2-1
CDR3 DNA: TGCGCCAGCAGCCAAGATTTCGGGGGAGTAGGCACTGAAGCTTTCTTT; CDR3 protein: CASSQDFGGVGTEAFF; D gene: NA; V gene: TRBV4-1; clone size: NA; J gene: TRBJ1-1
CDR3 DNA: TGTGCCAGCAGTTACGGGCAGGGTGCTTCACCCCTCCACTTT; CDR3 protein: CASSYGQGASPLHF; D gene: NA; V gene: TRBV6-5; clone size: NA; J gene: TRBJ1-6
CDR3 DNA: TGCGCCAGCAGCTTTTTCGCGGACAGCTCCTACAATGAGCAGTTCTTC; CDR3 protein: CASSFFADSSYNEQFF; D gene: NA; V gene: TRBV5-1; clone size: NA; J gene: TRBJ2-1
CDR3 DNA: TGTGCCAGCTCACCAGGGTCTAGCGGGAGCAATGAGCAGTTCTTC; CDR3 protein: CASSPGSSGSNEQFF; D gene: TRBD2; V gene: TRBV18; clone size: NA; J gene: TRBJ2-1